What follows is one TCR beta chain and its context. The antigen this receptor binds is unknown. Within one base of it there is no much larger clone, and no base qualities were kept. The sample is drawn from a study of siplizumab effects on memory and regulatory T cells (dated by TCRdb to between 2017 and 2020). Regarding the research as a whole: The study looked at the effect of siplizumab, an anti-CD2 antibody, on alloreactive T-cell subsets in allogeneic mixed lymphocyte reactions made from human PBMCs. The paper as a whole reports these results and caveats: The cumulative frequency of alloreactive sequences traceable to unstimulated CD4+ memory T cells was significantly reduced by siplizumab. Compared with memory T cells, unstimulated naive T cells appeared more diverse, and naive cells seemed to make a substantial contribution to the alloresponse. Of the alloreactive CD4+ clones that could be mapped, the Treg-derived share averaged about 63% with siplizumab compared with 25% to 30% in control reactions. No functional confirmation was obtained for the suppressive function of proliferating Tregs from siplizumab cultures. A naive or memory phenotype could not be assigned to roughly 80-96% of proliferating CD4+ or CD8+ clones. Sequences below about 10^-5 frequency were poorly captured, so only a minor fraction of alloreactive clones could be mapped to unstimulated subsets.

The CDR3 runs 15 residues from the cysteine to the phenylalanine. Only the CDR3 DNA is retained, 45 bases long and in frame from the first base. Trimming accounts for 3 bases at V and 7 bases at J, while the number of junction bases matched to no gene is 9. CDR1 and CDR2 were assigned from the germline V gene as SGDLS and YYNGEE. Receptors were amplified or captured by the immunoSEQ multiplex PCR assay. Roughly 10^5 TCR templates per sample were assayed on the deep sequencing platform. Genomic DNA extracted from sorted T cells was the material used for TCRbeta CDR3 sequencing. Per the authors' processing: The R programming language was used for clonal analysis of the TCRbeta CDR3 data. Comparing unstimulated samples against CFSE-low samples taken after the reaction was how alloreactive CD4+ and CD8+ clones were defined. By matching sequences to the repertoires of sorted unstimulated Treg and non-Treg cells, each alloreactive CD4+ clone was assigned a regulatory or non-regulatory origin. TCRdb re-hosts the immuneACCESS table, in-frame sequences only. Its copies lack some clones; in the studies checked, an unresolved V gene accounts for under half of them, and the cause for the rest is not known. V, J and clone size derive from that table, while D and trimming were established from the DNA sequence. The sample data list about 85,000 clones, and 95% of these were observed just once. The ten biggest clones cover 18% of the sample.

Sorted unstimulated T cells and proliferating T cells recovered from mixed lymphocyte reactions were subjected to TCRbeta CDR3 sequencing. Fresh whole blood from 9 to 11 HLA-typed healthy donors was used as the source from which PBMCs were isolated. Sequenced: CD8+ T cells sorted from blood. The chain is made from TRBV9 and TRBJ2-1, and 8 bases in between align with TRBD2. The origin of this receptor is a human donor in good health. CDR3 loop: CASSASGSLWNEQFF. The sequenced DNA: TGTGCCAGCAGCGCGAGCGGGAGTCTTTGGAATGAGCAGTTCTTC.